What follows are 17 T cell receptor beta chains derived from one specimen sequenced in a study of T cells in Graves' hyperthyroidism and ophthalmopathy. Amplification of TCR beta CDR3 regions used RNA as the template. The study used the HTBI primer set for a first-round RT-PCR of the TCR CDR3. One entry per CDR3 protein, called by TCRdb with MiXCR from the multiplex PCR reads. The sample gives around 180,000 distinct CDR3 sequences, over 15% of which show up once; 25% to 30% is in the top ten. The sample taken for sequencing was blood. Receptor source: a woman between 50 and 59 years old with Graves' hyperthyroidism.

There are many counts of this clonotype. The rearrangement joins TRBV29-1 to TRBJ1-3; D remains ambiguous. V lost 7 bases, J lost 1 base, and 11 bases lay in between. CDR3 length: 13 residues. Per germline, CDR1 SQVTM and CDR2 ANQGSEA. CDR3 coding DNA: TGCAGCGCCATGGGGATTTCTGGAAACACCATATATTTT. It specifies CSAMGISGNTIYF.

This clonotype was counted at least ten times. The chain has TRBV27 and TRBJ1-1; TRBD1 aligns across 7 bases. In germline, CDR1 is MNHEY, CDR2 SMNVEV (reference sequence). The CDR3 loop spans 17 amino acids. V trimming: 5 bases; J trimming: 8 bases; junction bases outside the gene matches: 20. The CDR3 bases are TGTGCCAGCAGTCCCGACACCTATGACAGGGTGATTGTCGAAGCTTTCTTT. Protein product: CASSPDTYDRVIVEAFF.

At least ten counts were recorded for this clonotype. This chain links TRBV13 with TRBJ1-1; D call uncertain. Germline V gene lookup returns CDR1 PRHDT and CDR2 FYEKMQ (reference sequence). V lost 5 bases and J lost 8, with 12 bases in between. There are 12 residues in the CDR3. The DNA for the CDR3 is TGTGCCAGCAGCACCCCGCCTGGCGAAGCTTTCTTT. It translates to CASSTPPGEAFF.

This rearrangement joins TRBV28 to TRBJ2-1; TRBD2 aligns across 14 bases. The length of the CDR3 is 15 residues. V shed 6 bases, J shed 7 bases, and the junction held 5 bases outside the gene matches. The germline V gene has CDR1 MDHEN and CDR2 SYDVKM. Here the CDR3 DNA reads TGTGCCAGCAGCAGGACTAGCGGGGGGCAGAATGAGCAGTTCTTC. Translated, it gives CASSRTSGGQNEQFF.

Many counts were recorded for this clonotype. The CDR3 bases are TGTGCCAGCAGCCAATGGCAGGAGCACTACACCTTC. It yields the protein CASSQWQEHYTF. This chain links TRBV3-1 with TRBJ1-2; no reliable D call. V was cut by 2 bases and J by 10 bases, with 11 bases left in between. Germline assignment: CDR1 LGHDT and CDR2 YNNKEL (reference sequence). The CDR3 has 12 amino acids.

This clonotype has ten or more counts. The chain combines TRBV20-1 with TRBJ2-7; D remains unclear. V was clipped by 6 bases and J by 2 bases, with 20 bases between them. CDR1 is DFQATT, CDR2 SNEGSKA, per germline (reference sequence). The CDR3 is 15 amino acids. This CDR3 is CSATIPGRDPYEQYF. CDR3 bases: TGCAGTGCAACCATCCCGGGTCGAGATCCCTACGAGCAGTACTTC.

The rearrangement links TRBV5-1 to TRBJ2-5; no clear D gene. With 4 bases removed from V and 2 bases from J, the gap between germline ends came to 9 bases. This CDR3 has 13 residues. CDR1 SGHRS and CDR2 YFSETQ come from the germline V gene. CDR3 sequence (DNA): TGCGCCAGCAGCAGGGTGGGGCAAGAGACCCAGTACTTC. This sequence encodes CASSRVGQETQYF. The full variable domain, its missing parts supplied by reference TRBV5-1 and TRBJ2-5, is KAGVTQTPRYLIKTRGQQVTLSCSPISGHRSVSWYQQTPGQGLQFLFEYFSETQRNKGNFPGRFSGRQFSNSRSEMNVSTLELGDSALYLCASSRVGQETQYFGPGTRLLVL.

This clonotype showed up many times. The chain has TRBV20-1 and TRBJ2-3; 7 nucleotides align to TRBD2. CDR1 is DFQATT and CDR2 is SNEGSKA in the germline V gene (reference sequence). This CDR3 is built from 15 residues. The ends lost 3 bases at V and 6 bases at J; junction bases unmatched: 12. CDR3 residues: CSASQGGSIADTQYF. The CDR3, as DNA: TGCAGTGCTAGTCAAGGCGGGAGCATAGCCGATACGCAGTATTTT.

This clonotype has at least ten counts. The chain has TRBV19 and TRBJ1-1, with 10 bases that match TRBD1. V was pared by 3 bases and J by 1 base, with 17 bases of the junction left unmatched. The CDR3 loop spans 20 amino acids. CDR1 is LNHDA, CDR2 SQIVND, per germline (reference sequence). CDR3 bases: TGTGCCAGTAGTATTGGATTTTGGACAGGGGGAAGTAAGGGGAACACTGAAGCTTTCTTT. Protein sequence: CASSIGFWTGGSKGNTEAFF.

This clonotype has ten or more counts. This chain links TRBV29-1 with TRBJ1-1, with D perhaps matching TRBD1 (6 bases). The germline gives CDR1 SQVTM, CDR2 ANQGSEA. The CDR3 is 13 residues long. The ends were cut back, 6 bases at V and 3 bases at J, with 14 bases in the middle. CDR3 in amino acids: CSVIPTGYTEAFF. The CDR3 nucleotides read TGCAGCGTAATACCTACAGGGTACACTGAAGCTTTCTTT.

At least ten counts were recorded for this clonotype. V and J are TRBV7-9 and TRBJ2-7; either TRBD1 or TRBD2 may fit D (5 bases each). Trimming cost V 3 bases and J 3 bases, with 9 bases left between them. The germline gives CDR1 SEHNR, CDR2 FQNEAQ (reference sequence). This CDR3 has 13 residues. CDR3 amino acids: CASSFRDGYEQYF. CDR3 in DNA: TGTGCCAGCAGCTTCAGGGACGGCTACGAGCAGTACTTC.

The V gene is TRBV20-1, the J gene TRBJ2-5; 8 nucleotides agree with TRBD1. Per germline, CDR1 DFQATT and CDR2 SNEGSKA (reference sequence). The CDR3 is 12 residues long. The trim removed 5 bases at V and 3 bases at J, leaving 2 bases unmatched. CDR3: CSASDREETQYF. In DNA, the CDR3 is TGCAGTGCTTCGGACAGGGAAGAGACCCAGTACTTC.

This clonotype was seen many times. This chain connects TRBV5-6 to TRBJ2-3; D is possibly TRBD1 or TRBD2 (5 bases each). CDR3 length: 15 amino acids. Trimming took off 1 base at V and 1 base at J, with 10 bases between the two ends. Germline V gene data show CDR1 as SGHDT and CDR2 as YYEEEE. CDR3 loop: CASSLLGVGTDTQYF. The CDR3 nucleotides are TGTGCCAGCAGCTTGTTGGGGGTCGGCACAGATACGCAGTATTTT.

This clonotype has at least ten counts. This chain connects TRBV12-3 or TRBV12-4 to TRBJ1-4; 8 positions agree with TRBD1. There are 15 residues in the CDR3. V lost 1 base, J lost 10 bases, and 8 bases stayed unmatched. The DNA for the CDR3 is TGTGCCAGCAGTTTAGTTTCACAGGGGGTTGGAAAACTGTTTTTT. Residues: CASSLVSQGVGKLFF.

The CDR3 region is CASSRPDRPPMGYTF. The CDR3 coding sequence is TGCGCCAGCAGCCGCCCGGACAGGCCTCCTATGGGCTACACCTTC. The chain carries TRBV4-1 and TRBJ1-2; 7 bases agree with TRBD1. CDR1 is MGHRA, CDR2 YSYEKL, per germline. The CDR3 contains 15 residues. V lost 4 bases and J lost 8; bases outside the gene matches: 13.

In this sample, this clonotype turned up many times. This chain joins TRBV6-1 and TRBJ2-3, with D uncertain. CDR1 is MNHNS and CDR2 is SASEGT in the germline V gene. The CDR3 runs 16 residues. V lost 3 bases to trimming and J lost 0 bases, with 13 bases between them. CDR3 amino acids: CASSEVPRGSTDTQYF. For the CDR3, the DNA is TGTGCCAGCAGTGAGGTTCCTAGAGGCAGCACAGATACGCAGTATTTT.

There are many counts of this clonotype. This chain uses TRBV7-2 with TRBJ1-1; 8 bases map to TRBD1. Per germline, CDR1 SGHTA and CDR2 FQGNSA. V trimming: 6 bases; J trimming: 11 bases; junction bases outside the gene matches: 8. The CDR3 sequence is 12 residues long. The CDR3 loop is CASSPGGLAAFF. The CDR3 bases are TGTGCCAGCAGTCCAGGGGGCCTTGCCGCTTTCTTT.